Following are 14 T cell receptor beta chains from one sample sequenced in a study of T cells in Graves' hyperthyroidism and ophthalmopathy. Amplification of TCR beta CDR3 regions used RNA as the template. When the TCR CDR3 underwent first-round RT-PCR, the HTBI primer set was used. A single record per CDR3 protein comes from TCRdb applying MiXCR to the multiplex PCR reads. The sample lists some 380,000 distinct CDR3 sequences; roughly 14% were seen once. The sample comprised blood. The receptors shown here come from a man aged 25-45 years with Graves' hyperthyroidism that later progressed to Graves' ophthalmopathy.

This clonotype turned up a few times. V is TRBV7-6 and J is TRBJ2-2, with D possibly being TRBD2 (7 bases). Trimming stripped 4 bases from V and 5 bases from J, with 20 bases between. This CDR3 has 17 residues. Germline CDR1 and CDR2: SGHVS and FNYEAQ. Written as DNA, the CDR3 is TGTGCCAGCAGCTCCGCAGCGGAGGGGGGGTCAACCGGGGAGCTGTTTTTT. Translation: CASSSAAEGGSTGELFF.

V is TRBV18 and J is TRBJ1-5; D is unclear. V dropped 4 bases and J dropped 5 bases, with 15 bases sitting between them. The CDR3 has 15 residues. Germline values: CDR1 KGHSH, CDR2 LQKENI. CDR3: CASSLTGVGDQPQHF. The CDR3 DNA follows: TGTGCCAGCTCACTAACCGGGGTTGGCGATCAGCCCCAGCATTTT.

The chain combines TRBV12-5 with TRBJ1-5; maybe TRBD1 (6 bases). CDR1 is LGHNT and CDR2 is FRNRAP in the germline V gene. Deletions cut 2 bases from V and 9 bases from J, with 20 bases between. There are 16 residues in the CDR3. CDR3 sequence (DNA): TGTGCTAGTGGTTTGATTCTCCGGGACAACTTTCGGCCCCAGCATTTT. Translated, it gives CASGLILRDNFRPQHF. Based on the CDR3 plus reference TRBV12-5 and TRBJ1-5, the full variable domain is DARVTQTPRHKVTEMGQEVTMRCQPILGHNTVFWYRQTMMQGLELLAYFRNRAPLDDSGMPKDRFSAEMPDATLATLKIQPSEPRDSAVYFCASGLILRDNFRPQHFGDGTRLSIL.

This clonotype was observed many times. The rearrangement links TRBV7-6 to TRBJ2-7; 10 bases map to TRBD1. The CDR3 extends over 15 amino acids. After removal of 4 bases from V and 0 bases from J, the junction contained 3 bases not matched to a gene. Germline CDR1 is SGHVS and CDR2 is FNYEAQ. This CDR3 is CASSYDRGLSYEQYF. DNA of the CDR3: TGTGCCAGCAGCTACGACAGGGGGCTCTCCTACGAGCAGTACTTC.

Points on this clonotype: A read error may be the cause here, since a much bigger clone is one base away. This chain uses TRBV11-2 with TRBJ2-7, with TRBD1 matching 7 bases. The J call may be in error: the DNA end matches TRBJ2-1 better. The CDR3 sequence is 15 residues long. Germline CDR1 SGHAT, CDR2 FQNNGV. This CDR3 reads CASSQVQGLSYEQFF. The CDR3 DNA is TGTGCCAGCAGCCAGGTACAGGGGCTCTCCTACGAGCAGTTCTTC.

The chain links TRBV6-1 to TRBJ2-7; maybe TRBD1 (6 bases). From germline, CDR1 is MNHNS and CDR2 SASEGT. The CDR3 loop spans 14 amino acids. Deletions cut 7 bases from V and 4 bases from J, with 17 bases between. CDR3 protein: CASTAATGNYEQYF. CDR3 DNA: TGTGCCAGCACCGCCGCCACAGGGAATTACGAGCAGTACTTC.

This clonotype was seen at least ten times. The CDR3 spells CASSPPGRFYEQYF. CDR3 nucleotides: TGTGCCAGCAGTCCCCCGGGACGGTTCTACGAGCAGTACTTC. The gene calls are TRBV27 and TRBJ2-7; D might be TRBD1 or TRBD2, each matching 5 bases. The CDR3 has 14 amino acids. V lost 5 bases, J lost 3 bases, and 14 bases lay in between. Germline CDR1 MNHEY, CDR2 SMNVEV (reference sequence).

Only a few counts were recorded for this clonotype. V and J are TRBV28 and TRBJ1-2; a possible D gene is TRBD1 (6 bases). Germline V lookup: CDR1 MDHEN, CDR2 SYDVKM. This CDR3 region has 16 residues. Trimming stripped 3 bases from V and 4 bases from J, with 18 bases between. The DNA for the CDR3 is TGTGCCAGCAGTTTCCTGAGGGGGGGGTTTACCTATGGCTACACCTTC. Encoded protein: CASSFLRGGFTYGYTF.

This clonotype was seen many times. The chain employs TRBV28 and TRBJ2-1; D is undetermined. Germline CDR1 and CDR2: MDHEN and SYDVKM. This CDR3 spans 13 amino acids. V lost 7 bases to trimming and J lost 4 bases, with 11 bases between them. CDR3 residues: CASTRTYYNEQFF. CDR3 bases: TGTGCCAGCACCCGAACGTATTACAATGAGCAGTTCTTC. The full variable domain, rest sourced from reference TRBV28 and TRBJ2-1, is DVKVTQSSRYLVKRTGEKVFLECVQDMDHENMFWYRQDPGLGLRLIYFSYDVKMKEKGDIPEGYSVSREKKERFSLILESASTNQTSMYLCASTRTYYNEQFFGPGTRLTVL.

This clonotype was detected a few times. A junction end diverges from the germline sequence, so it may reflect a read error. This chain links TRBV7-7 with TRBJ2-2, with TRBD2 identical over 8 bases. Germline V gene sequence: CDR1 SSHAT, CDR2 FNYEAQ (reference sequence). CDR3 length equals 16 residues. CDR3 in DNA: TGTGCTAGCAGTTCCGATGCGGGGGGAAGGACCGGGGAGCTGTTTTTT. Translation gives CASSSDAGGRTGELFF.

In its sample, this clonotype was seen many times. The chain recombines TRBV27 with TRBJ2-3; 9 nucleotides align to TRBD2. The CDR3 contains 15 residues. Trimming at V came to 3 bases and at J to 5 bases, leaving 6 bases not matched to a gene. Germline V CDR1 and CDR2: MNHEY, SMNVEV (reference sequence). CDR3 DNA: TGTGCCAGCAGTTTTGCTCTAGCGGGGATAGATACGCAGTATTTT. It specifies CASSFALAGIDTQYF.

This clonotype was counted many times. V usage is TRBV18 and J usage is TRBJ1-1; 8 bases line up with TRBD1. The CDR3 sequence is 15 residues long. Germline V gene sequence: CDR1 KGHSH, CDR2 LQKENI. The V gene end was trimmed by 5 bases and the J gene end by 0 bases; junction bases not matched to a gene: 5. CDR3 sequence (DNA): TGTGCCAGCTCATTGCAGGGGGCGGTGAACACTGAAGCTTTCTTT. Its translation: CASSLQGAVNTEAFF. The full variable domain, completed using reference TRBV18 and TRBJ1-1, is NAGVMQNPRHLVRRRGQEARLRCSPMKGHSHVYWYRQLPEEGLKFMVYLQKENIIDESGMPKERFSAEFPKEGPSILRIQQVVRGDSAAYFCASSLQGAVNTEAFFGQGTRLTVV.

The V and J genes are TRBV5-1 and TRBJ1-2, with TRBD1 as a possible D gene (5 bases). CDR3 length: 15 residues. V was pared by 5 bases and J by 0 bases, with 14 bases between. Germline lookup yields CDR1 SGHRS and CDR2 YFSETQ. The CDR3 region has the DNA TGCGCCAGCAGTCATTCGGGGGTTTCTAACTATGGCTACACCTTC. The encoded protein is CASSHSGVSNYGYTF.

The V call is TRBV19, the J call TRBJ2-5, with 13 positions matching TRBD2. Germline-derived CDR1 and CDR2 are LNHDA and SQIVND (reference sequence). CDR3 size: 15 residues. With V trimmed by 11 bases and J by 4 bases, 10 bases remained unmatched. CDR3 residues: CAPPPLAGGRETQYF. CDR3 DNA: TGTGCCCCTCCCCCACTAGCGGGGGGGCGAGAGACCCAGTACTTC.